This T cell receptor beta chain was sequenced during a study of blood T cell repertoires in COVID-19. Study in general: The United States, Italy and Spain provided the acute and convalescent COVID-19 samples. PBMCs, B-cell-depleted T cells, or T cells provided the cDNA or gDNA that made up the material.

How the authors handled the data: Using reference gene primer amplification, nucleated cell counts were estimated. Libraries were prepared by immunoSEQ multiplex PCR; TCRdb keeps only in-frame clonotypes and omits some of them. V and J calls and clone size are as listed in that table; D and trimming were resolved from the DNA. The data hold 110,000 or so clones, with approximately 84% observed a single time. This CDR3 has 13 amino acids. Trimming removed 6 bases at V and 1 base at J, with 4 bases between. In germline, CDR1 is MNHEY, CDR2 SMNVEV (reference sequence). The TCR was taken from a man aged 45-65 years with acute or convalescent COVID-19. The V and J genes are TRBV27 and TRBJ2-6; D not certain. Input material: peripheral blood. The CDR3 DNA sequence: TGTGCCAGCAGCCCGTCTGGGGCCAACGTCCTGACTTTC. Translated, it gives CASSPSGANVLTF.